The entry that follows covers one T cell receptor beta chain sequence. Its specificity is not known. This sample was taken from a study of blood T cells in healthy people across ages. The CDR3 covers 15 residues. Germline CDR1 and CDR2: MNHEY and SVGAGI. V trimming: 6 bases; J trimming: 5 bases; junction bases outside the gene matches: 9. The use of a sample-barcoded 5' primer and a J-beta primer mix characterized a second PCR of about 7 to 12 cycles. Sequencing yielded, for each sample, at least 3 million paired-end reads carrying CDR3. TCRdb analysed the 5' RACE reads with MiXCR anew, one entry per CDR3 protein. Here the sample spans about 930,000 distinct CDR3 sequences, 25% to 30% being singletons. General study results and limits: Older individuals had lower TCR beta diversity per million T cells (the decline was roughly linear).

The same specimen was also included in a second study, on T cells of mothers and their children.

The sequence came from a woman aged 40 to 50 in good health. The chain links TRBV6-5 to TRBJ2-1; 8 positions match TRBD1. The sequenced sample was blood. In DNA form, the CDR3 reads TGTGCCAGCAGGCACCGGGACAGGACACACAATGAGCAGTTCTTC. Its protein is CASRHRDRTHNEQFF.